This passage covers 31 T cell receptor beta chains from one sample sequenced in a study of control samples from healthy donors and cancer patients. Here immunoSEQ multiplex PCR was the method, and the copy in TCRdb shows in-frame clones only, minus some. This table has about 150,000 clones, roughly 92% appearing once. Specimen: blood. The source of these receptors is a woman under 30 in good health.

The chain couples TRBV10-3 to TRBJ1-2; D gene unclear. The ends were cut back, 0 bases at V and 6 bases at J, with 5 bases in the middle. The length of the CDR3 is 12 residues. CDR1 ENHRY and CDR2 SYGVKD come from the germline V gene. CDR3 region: CAISESGDGYTF. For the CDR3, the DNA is TGTGCCATCAGTGAGTCCGGGGATGGCTACACCTTC.

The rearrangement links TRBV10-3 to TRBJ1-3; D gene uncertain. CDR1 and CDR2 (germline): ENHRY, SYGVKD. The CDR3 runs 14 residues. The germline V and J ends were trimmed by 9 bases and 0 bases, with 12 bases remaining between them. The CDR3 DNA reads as TGTGCCATAGCATCCGCCACCTCTGGAAACACCATATATTTT. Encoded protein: CAIASATSGNTIYF.

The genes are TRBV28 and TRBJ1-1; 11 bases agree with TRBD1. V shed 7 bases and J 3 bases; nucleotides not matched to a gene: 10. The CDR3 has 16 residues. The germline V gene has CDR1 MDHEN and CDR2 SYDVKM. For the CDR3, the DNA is TGTGCCAGCACTCAATTACCGGGACAGGGGGACACTGAAGCTTTCTTT. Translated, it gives CASTQLPGQGDTEAFF.

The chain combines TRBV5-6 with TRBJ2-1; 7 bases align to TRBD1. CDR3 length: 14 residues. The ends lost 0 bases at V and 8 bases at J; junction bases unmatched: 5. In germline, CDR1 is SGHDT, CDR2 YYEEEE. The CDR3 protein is CASSLGDSLYEQFF. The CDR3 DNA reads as TGTGCCAGCAGCTTGGGGGACAGCCTCTATGAGCAGTTCTTC.

The CDR3 loop reads CASSMGTSPYEQYF. For the CDR3, the DNA is TGTGCCAGTAGTATGGGGACTAGCCCATACGAGCAGTACTTC. This chain joins TRBV19 and TRBJ2-7; 9 nucleotides line up with TRBD2. The CDR3 length is 14 residues. The junction had 4 bases not matched to a gene; V was cut back by 3 bases and J by 4 bases. CDR1 LNHDA and CDR2 SQIVND come from the germline V gene (reference sequence).

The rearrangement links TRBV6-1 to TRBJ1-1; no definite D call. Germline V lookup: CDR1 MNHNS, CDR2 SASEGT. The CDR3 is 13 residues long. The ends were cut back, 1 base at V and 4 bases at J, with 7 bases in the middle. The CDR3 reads CASSEGARTEAFF. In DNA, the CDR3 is TGTGCCAGCAGTGAAGGGGCTCGCACTGAAGCTTTCTTT.

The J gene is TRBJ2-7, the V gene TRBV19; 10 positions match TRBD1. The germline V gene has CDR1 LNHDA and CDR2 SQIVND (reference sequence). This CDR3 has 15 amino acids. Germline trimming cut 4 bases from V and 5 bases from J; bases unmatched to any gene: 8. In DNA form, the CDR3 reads TGTGCCAGTAGTACTCCGGGACAGGGGAGCGACGAGCAGTACTTC. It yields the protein CASSTPGQGSDEQYF.

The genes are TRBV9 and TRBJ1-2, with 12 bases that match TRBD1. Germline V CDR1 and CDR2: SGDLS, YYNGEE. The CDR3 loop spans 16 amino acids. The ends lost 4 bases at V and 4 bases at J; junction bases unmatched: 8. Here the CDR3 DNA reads TGTGCCAGCAGCCTCCTTGGGACAGGGGGCAGCTATGGCTACACCTTC. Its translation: CASSLLGTGGSYGYTF.

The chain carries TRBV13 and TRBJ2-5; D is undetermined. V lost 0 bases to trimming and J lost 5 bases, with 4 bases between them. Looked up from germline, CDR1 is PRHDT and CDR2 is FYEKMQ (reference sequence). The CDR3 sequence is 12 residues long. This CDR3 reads CASSLGAETQYF. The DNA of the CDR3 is TGTGCCAGCAGCTTAGGGGCGGAGACCCAGTACTTC.

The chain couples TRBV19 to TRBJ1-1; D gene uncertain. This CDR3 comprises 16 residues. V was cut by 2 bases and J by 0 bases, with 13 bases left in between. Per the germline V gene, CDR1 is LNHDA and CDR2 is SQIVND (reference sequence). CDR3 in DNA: TGTGCCAGTAGTATATATGGACCGCTTATGAACACTGAAGCTTTCTTT. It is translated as CASSIYGPLMNTEAFF.

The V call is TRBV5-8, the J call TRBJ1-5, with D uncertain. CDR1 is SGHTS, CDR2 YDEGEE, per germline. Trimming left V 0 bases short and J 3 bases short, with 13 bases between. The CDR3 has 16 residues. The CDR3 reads CASSLGLNSLNQPQHF. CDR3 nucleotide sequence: TGTGCCAGCAGCTTGGGTCTGAATTCCCTCAATCAGCCCCAGCATTTT.

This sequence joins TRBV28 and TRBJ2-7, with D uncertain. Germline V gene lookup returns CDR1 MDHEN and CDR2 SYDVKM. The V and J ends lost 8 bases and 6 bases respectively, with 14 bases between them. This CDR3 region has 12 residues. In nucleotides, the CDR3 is TGTGCCAGCGGGTTTTATGGGGTCGAGCAGTACTTC. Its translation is CASGFYGVEQYF.

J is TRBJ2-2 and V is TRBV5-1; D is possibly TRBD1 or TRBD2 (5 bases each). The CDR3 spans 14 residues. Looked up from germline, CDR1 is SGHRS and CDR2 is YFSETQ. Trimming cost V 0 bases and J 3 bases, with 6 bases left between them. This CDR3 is CASSLGGDTGELFF. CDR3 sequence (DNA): TGCGCCAGCAGCTTGGGAGGGGACACCGGGGAGCTGTTTTTT.

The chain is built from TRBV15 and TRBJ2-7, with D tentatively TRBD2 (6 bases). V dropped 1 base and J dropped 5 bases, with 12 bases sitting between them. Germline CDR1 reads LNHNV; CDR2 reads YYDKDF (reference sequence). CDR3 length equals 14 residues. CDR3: CATSRGAGHNEQYF. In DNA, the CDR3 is TGTGCCACCAGCAGAGGGGCGGGGCACAACGAGCAGTACTTC.

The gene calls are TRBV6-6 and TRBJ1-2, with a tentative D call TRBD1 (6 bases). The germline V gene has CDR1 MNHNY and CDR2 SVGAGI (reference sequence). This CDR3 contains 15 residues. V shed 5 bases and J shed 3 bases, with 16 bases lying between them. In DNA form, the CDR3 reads TGTGCCAGCAGTACCCCTACAGGGTCGGACTATGGCTACACCTTC. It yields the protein CASSTPTGSDYGYTF.

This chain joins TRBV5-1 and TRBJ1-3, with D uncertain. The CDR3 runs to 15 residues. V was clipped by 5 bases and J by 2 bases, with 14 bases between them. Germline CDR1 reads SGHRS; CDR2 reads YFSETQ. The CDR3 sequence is CASRLAPQAGNTIYF. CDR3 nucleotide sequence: TGCGCCAGCAGACTTGCCCCCCAGGCTGGAAACACCATATATTTT.

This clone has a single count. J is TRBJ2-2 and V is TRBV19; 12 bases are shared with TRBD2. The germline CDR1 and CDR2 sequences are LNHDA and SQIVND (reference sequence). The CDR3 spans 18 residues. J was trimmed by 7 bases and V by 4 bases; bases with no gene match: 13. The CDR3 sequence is CASSSTSGGLGGGGELFF. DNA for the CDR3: TGTGCCAGTAGTAGCACTAGCGGGGGGCTCGGTGGAGGCGGGGAGCTGTTTTTT.

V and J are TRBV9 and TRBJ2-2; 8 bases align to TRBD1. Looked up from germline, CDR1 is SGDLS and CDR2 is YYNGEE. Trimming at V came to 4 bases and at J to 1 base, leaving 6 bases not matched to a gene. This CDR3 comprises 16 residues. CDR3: CASSTRTGLNTGELFF. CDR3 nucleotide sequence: TGTGCCAGCAGCACTAGGACAGGGTTGAACACCGGGGAGCTGTTTTTT.

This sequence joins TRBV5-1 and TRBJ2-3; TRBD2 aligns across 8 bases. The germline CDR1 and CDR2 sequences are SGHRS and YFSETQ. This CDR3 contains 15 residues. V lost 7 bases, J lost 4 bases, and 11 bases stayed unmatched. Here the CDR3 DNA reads TGCGCCAGCCAACGGGACGGGGGGGAGGCAGATACGCAGTATTTT. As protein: CASQRDGGEADTQYF. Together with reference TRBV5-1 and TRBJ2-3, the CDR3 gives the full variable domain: KAGVTQTPRYLIKTRGQQVTLSCSPISGHRSVSWYQQTPGQGLQFLFEYFSETQRNKGNFPGRFSGRQFSNSRSEMNVSTLELGDSALYLCASQRDGGEADTQYFGPGTRLTVL.

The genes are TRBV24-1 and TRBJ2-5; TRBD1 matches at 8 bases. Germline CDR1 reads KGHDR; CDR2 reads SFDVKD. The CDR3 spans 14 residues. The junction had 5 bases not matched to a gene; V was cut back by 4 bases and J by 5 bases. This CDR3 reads CATSDQGARETQYF. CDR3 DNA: TGTGCCACCAGTGACCAGGGGGCCAGGGAGACCCAGTACTTC.

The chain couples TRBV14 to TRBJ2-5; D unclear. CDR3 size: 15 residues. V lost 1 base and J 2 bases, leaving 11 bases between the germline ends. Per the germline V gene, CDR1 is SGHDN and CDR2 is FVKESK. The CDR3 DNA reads TGTGCCAGCAGCCAAGTAAGAGCAGCGCAAGAGACCCAGTACTTC. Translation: CASSQVRAAQETQYF.

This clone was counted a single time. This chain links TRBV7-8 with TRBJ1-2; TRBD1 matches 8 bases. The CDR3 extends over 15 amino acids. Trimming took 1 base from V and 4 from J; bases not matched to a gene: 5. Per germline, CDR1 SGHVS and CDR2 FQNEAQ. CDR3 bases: TGTGCCAGCAGCTTAGGCCAGGGGGCAGTCTATGGCTACACCTTC. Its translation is CASSLGQGAVYGYTF.

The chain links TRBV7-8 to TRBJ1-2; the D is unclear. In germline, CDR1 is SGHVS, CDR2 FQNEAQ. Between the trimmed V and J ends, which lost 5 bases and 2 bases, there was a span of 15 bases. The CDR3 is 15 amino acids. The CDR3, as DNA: TGTGCCAGCAGCCGAGACGGATTAGAAAACTATGGCTACACCTTC. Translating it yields CASSRDGLENYGYTF. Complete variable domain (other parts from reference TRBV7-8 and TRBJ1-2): GAGVSQSPRYKVAKRGQDVALRCDPISGHVSLFWYQQALGQGPEFLTYFQNEAQLDKSGLPSDRFFAERPEGSVSTLKIQRTQQEDSAVYLCASSRDGLENYGYTFGSGTRLTVV.

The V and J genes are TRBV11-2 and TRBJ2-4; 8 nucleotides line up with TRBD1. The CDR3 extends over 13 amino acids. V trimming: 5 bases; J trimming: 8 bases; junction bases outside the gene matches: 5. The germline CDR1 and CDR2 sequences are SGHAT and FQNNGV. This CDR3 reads CASSPDRGDIQYF. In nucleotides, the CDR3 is TGTGCCAGCAGCCCCGACAGGGGAGACATTCAGTACTTC. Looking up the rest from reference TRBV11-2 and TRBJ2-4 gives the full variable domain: EAGVAQSPRYKIIEKRQSVAFWCNPISGHATLYWYQQILGQGPKLLIQFQNNGVVDDSQLPKDRFSAERLKGVDSTLKIQPAKLEDSAVYLCASSPDRGDIQYFGAGTRLSVL.

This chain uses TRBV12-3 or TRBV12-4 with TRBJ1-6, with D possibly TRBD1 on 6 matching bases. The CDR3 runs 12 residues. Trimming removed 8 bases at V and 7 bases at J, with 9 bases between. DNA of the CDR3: TGTGCCAGCCGGGACAAGAATTCACCCCTCCACTTT. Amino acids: CASRDKNSPLHF.

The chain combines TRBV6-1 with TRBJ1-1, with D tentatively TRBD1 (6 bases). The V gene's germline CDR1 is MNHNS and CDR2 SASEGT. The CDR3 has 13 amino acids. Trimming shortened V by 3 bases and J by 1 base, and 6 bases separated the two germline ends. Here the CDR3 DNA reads TGTGCCAGCAGTGAGACAGGGAACACTGAAGCTTTCTTT. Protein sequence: CASSETGNTEAFF.

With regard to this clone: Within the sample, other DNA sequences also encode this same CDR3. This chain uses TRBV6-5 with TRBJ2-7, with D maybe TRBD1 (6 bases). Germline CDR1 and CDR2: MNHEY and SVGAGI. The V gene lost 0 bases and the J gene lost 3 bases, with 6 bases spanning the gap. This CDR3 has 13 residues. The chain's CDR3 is CASSYSQGYEQYF. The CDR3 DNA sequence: TGTGCCAGCAGTTACTCACAGGGCTACGAGCAGTACTTC.

CDR3 sequence: CASSLDQPRRSYTF. The CDR3, as DNA: TGTGCCAGCAGTTTAGATCAACCTAGAAGGAGCTACACCTTC. The chain joins TRBV28 to TRBJ1-2, with D uncertain. The V end was cut by 2 bases, the J end by 9 bases, with 16 bases between. Germline loops: CDR1 MDHEN, CDR2 SYDVKM. This CDR3 has 14 residues.

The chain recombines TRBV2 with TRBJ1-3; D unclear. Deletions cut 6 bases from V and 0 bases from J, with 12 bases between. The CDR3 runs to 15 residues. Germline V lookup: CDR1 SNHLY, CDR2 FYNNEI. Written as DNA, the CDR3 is TGTGCCAGCAGCCAAAACCCGAGCTCTGGAAACACCATATATTTT. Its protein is CASSQNPSSGNTIYF.

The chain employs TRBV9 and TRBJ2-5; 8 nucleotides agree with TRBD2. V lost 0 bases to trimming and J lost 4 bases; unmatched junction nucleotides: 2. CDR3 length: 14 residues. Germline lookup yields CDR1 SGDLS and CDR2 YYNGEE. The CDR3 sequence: CASSVDRGGETQYF. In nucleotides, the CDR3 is TGTGCCAGCAGCGTAGATCGGGGGGGAGAGACCCAGTACTTC.

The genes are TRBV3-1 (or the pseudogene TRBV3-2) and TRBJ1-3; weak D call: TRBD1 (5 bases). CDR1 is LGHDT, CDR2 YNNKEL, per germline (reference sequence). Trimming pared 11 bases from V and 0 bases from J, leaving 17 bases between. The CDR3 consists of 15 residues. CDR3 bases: TGTGCCCCATCCGGGACGGTATACTCTGGAAACACCATATATTTT. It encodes CAPSGTVYSGNTIYF.